A selection of T cell receptor beta chains follows, all from one sample in a study of blood T cell repertoires in COVID-19. The protocol was immunoSEQ multiplex PCR, while the TCRdb copy is restricted to in-frame clones and leaves out a portion. The sample holds 46,000 or so clones, 70% to 90% seen once. Sequencing input: peripheral blood. These TCRs come from an elderly woman with COVID-19, enrolled during active disease. Both conserved end residues are part of each CDR3. Fields, in order: J gene, V gene, D gene, clone size, CDR3 DNA, CDR3 protein. The D gene is left open where the match is weak. For some rows the clone size is stated as once, few or many, or as a class when expanded; others skip it.

TRBJ1-5	TRBV19	NA	few	TGTGCCAGTAGTAGGCAGGGTCATCAGCCCCAGCATTTT	CASSRQGHQPQHF
TRBJ2-7	TRBV6-2/TRBV6-3	TRBD2	NA	TGTGCCAGCAGTTACCCAACTAGCGGGGCCTACGAGCAGTACTTC	CASSYPTSGAYEQYF
TRBJ2-5	TRBV5-4	TRBD2	NA	TGTGCCAGCAGCGTCGTCGGTTCCGGGGGGGAGACCCAGTACTTC	CASSVVGSGGETQYF
TRBJ2-7	TRBV18	TRBD2	NA	TGTGCCAGCTCACGGGAAGTGGCGGGAGGGCCCGAGCAGTACTTC	CASSREVAGGPEQYF
TRBJ2-3	TRBV24-1	TRBD1	NA	TGTGCCACCAGTGATTCCCGGGACAGGGGGTTGGATACGCAGTATTTT	CATSDSRDRGLDTQYF
TRBJ2-1	TRBV2	NA	NA	TGTGCCAGCAACCTTAGGGGAGGGCAGTTCTTC	CASNLRGGQFF
TRBJ1-2	TRBV2	NA	NA	TGTGCCAGCAGTACGGGACAAAACTATGGCTACACCTTC	CASSTGQNYGYTF
TRBJ2-2	TRBV5-1	NA	NA	TGCGCCAGCAGCTTGGCGGGGAGGTCCGGGGAGCTGTTTTTT	CASSLAGRSGELFF
TRBJ2-6	TRBV6-5	NA	NA	TGTGCCAGCAGTTACTCGAGCTCTGGGGCCAACGTCCTGACTTTC	CASSYSSSGANVLTF
TRBJ2-1	TRBV27	NA	NA	TGTGCCAGCAGTTTAAAAACAGGAGGGTTAATTTGGGAGTTCTTC	CASSLKTGGLIWEFF
TRBJ2-4	TRBV27	NA	NA	TGTGCCAGCAGTATAGATGCAGGGGGGCAGGCCAAAAACATTCAGTACTTC	CASSIDAGGQAKNIQYF
TRBJ2-5	TRBV7-3	NA	NA	TGTGCCAGCAGCGAACAGGGACGGGAGACCCAGTACTTC	CASSEQGRETQYF
TRBJ2-1	TRBV5-6	TRBD2	NA	TGTGCCAGCAGCCACTTTAGCGGGAGCTCCTACAATGAGCAGTTCTTC	CASSHFSGSSYNEQFF
TRBJ1-1	TRBV5-6	NA	NA	TGTGCCAGCAGCTCCGGGGTTGCCTCCACTGAAGCTTTCTTT	CASSSGVASTEAFF